This TCR beta chain was recovered during a study of blood T cell repertoires in COVID-19. The wider study: Acute and convalescent COVID-19 specimens originated in the United States, Italy and Spain.

Assay: immunoSEQ multiplex PCR; the TCRdb copy retains only in-frame clones and omits some. The data show hundreds of thousands of clones, roughly 80% seen once. The CDR3 length is 12 residues. Trimming cost V 5 bases and J 2 bases, with 6 bases left between them. Germline V gene lookup returns CDR1 SGHVS and CDR2 FNYEAQ. The chain couples TRBV7-6 to TRBJ1-1; D unclear. This receptor was taken from a man under 40 with acute COVID-19. The specimen sequenced was PBMCs or T cells enriched from blood (not recorded which). The CDR3 is CASSLLNTEAFF. The CDR3 region has the DNA TGTGCCAGCAGCCTCTTAAACACTGAAGCTTTCTTT. The full variable domain, rest sourced from reference TRBV7-6 and TRBJ1-1, is GAGVSQSPRYKVTKRGQDVALRCDPISGHVSLYWYRQALGQGPEFLTYFNYEAQQDKSGLPNDRFSAERPEGSISTLTIQRTEQRDSAMYRCASSLLNTEAFFGQGTRLTVV.